These 9 T cell receptor beta chains originate from one sample sequenced in a study of blood T cell repertoires in COVID-19. Clones were sequenced by immunoSEQ multiplex PCR, and TCRdb holds only the in-frame ones, with some missing. The table lists just under 65,000 clones, around four fifths of them singletons. Sequencing was performed on peripheral blood. These receptors originate from a man aged 60 to 75 with COVID-19, enrolled during active disease.

Concerning this clone itself: The sample carries other DNA sequences with the same CDR3. The chain is built from TRBV7-9 and TRBJ1-4; unclear D gene. CDR1 is SEHNR and CDR2 is FQNEAQ in the germline V gene (reference sequence). The ends were cut back, 2 bases at V and 0 bases at J, with 7 bases in the middle. The CDR3 covers 15 residues. CDR3 DNA: TGTGCCAGCAGCTTACAAGCCGCAACTAATGAAAAACTGTTTTTT. Translation: CASSLQAATNEKLFF.

V usage is TRBV19 and J usage is TRBJ1-1, with D perhaps matching TRBD1 (5 bases). V was pared by 5 bases and J by 2 bases, with 15 bases between. This CDR3 has 15 amino acids. Germline V gene data show CDR1 as LNHDA and CDR2 as SQIVND (reference sequence). In DNA form, the CDR3 reads TGTGCCAGTAGTGGCGCCAGGGCTTTAAACACTGAAGCTTTCTTT. It specifies CASSGARALNTEAFF. Complete variable domain (other parts from reference TRBV19 and TRBJ1-1): DGGITQSPKYLFRKEGQNVTLSCEQNLNHDAMYWYRQDPGQGLRLIYYSQIVNDFQKGDIAEGYSVSREKKESFPLTVTSAQKNPTAFYLCASSGARALNTEAFFGQGTRLTVV.

The J gene is TRBJ2-1, the V gene TRBV12-5; 12 positions agree with TRBD2. With 9 bases clipped from V and 0 bases from J, the junction kept 12 bases outside the gene matches. Germline CDR1 reads LGHNT; CDR2 reads FRNRAP. CDR3 size: 18 residues. As DNA, the CDR3 is TGTGCTAGAAAGTCCGGGACTAGCGGGTTTAGCTCCTACAATGAGCAGTTCTTC. This translates into CARKSGTSGFSSYNEQFF.

V and J are TRBV19 and TRBJ1-5; 7 nucleotides agree with TRBD1. There are 14 residues in the CDR3. Germline trimming cut 5 bases from V and 5 bases from J; bases unmatched to any gene: 6. Germline-derived CDR1 and CDR2 are LNHDA and SQIVND (reference sequence). The CDR3: CASSLQGSHQPQHF. The CDR3 DNA reads TGTGCCAGTAGTTTACAGGGGAGCCATCAGCCCCAGCATTTT.

The V call is TRBV11-2, the J call TRBJ2-5, with TRBD1 as a possible D gene (5 bases). CDR1 and CDR2 from the germline V gene are SGHAT and FQNNGV. The CDR3 spans 14 residues. The V end lost 2 bases, the J end lost 7 bases, and 14 bases lay between the germline ends. CDR3 sequence: CASSLRQGKGTQYF. The CDR3 coding sequence is TGTGCCAGCAGCTTAAGGCAGGGAAAAGGGACCCAGTACTTC.

The chain has TRBV25-1 and TRBJ2-1; the D gene is possibly TRBD1 (5 bases). The germline V gene encodes CDR1 MGHDK and CDR2 SYGVNS. This CDR3 region has 15 residues. The V and J ends lost 3 bases and 8 bases respectively, with 17 bases between them. In DNA, the CDR3 is TGTGCCAGCAGTGACCCTCAGGGTAATCTCGATGAGCAGTTCTTC. Amino acids: CASSDPQGNLDEQFF.

This chain connects TRBV10-2 to TRBJ1-5; weak D call: TRBD1 (6 bases). CDR3 length equals 14 residues. Trimming pared 7 bases from V and 5 bases from J, leaving 15 bases between. Germline loops: CDR1 WSHSY, CDR2 SAAADI. The CDR3 DNA is TGCGCCAGCAACACCGGGACAAGGGATCAGCCCCAGCATTTT. Encoded protein: CASNTGTRDQPQHF.

This clone occurred a few times. The J gene is TRBJ2-2, the V gene TRBV2, with a weak D call TRBD2 (6 bases). Deletions cut 6 bases from V and 2 bases from J, with 10 bases between. The V gene's germline CDR1 is SNHLY and CDR2 FYNNEI. The CDR3 length is 14 residues. This CDR3 reads CASSRTKNTGELFF. In nucleotides, the CDR3 is TGTGCCAGCAGCAGGACTAAAAACACCGGGGAGCTGTTTTTT.

Only a few counts were recorded for this clone. The V and J genes are TRBV24-1 and TRBJ2-2; 7 bases agree with TRBD1. V lost 6 bases and J lost 5; bases outside the gene matches: 8. The CDR3 length is 15 residues. Germline CDR1 reads KGHDR; CDR2 reads SFDVKD. The CDR3: CATSSTGVRTGELFF. The CDR3 nucleotides read TGTGCCACCAGTAGTACAGGGGTTAGAACCGGGGAGCTGTTTTTT.